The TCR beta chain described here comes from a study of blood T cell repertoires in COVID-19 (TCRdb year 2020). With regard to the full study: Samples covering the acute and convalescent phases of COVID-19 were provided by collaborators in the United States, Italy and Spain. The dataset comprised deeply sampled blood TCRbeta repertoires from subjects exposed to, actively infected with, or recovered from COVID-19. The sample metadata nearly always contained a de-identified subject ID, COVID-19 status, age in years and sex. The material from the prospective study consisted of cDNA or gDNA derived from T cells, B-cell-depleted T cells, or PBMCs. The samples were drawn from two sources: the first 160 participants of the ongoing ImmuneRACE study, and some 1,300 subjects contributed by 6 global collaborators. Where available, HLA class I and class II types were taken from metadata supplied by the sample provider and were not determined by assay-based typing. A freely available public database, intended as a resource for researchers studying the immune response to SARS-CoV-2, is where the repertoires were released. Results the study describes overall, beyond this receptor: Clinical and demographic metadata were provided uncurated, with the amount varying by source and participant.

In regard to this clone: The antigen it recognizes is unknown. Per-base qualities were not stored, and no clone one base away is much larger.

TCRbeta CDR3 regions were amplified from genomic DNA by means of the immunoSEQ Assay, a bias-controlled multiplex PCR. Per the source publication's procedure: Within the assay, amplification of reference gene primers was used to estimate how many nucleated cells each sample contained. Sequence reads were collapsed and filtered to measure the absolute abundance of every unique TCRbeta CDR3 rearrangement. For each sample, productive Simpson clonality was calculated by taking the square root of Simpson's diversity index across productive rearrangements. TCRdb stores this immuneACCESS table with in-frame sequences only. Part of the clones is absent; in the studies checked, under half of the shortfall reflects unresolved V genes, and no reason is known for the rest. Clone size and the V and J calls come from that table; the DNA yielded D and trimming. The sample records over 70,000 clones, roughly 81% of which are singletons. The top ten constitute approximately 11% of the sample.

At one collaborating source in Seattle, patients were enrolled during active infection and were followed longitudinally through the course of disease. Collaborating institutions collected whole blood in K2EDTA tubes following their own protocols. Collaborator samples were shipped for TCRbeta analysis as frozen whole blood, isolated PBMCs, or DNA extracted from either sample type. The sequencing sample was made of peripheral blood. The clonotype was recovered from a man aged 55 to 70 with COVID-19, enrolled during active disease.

CDR3 protein: CASSFGTATEAFF. The DNA sequence is as follows: TGTGCCAGCAGCTTTGGGACAGCCACTGAAGCTTTCTTT. The rearranged chain carries TRBV7-9 and TRBJ1-1, with 7 bases matching TRBD1. CDR1 SEHNR and CDR2 FQNEAQ were looked up in the germline V gene (reference sequence). The CDR3 holds 13 amino acids from the cysteine to the phenylalanine. Of all the DNA, just the CDR3 is kept, 39 bases in frame from base 1. Clipping removes 3 bases from V and 4 bases from J, with 2 as the unmatched junction base count.